This record looks at one T cell receptor beta chain sequence and its context. The antigen is unknown. These data originate in a study of T cell repertoires in cytomegalovirus infection. The wider study: In public TCR beta signatures, there were indications of both CMV infection and matching HLA type. General study points: Public TCR beta family frequency separated CMV-and-HLA carriers, including in an independent cohort. Within the response measured ex vivo, HLA-C-restricted CMV-specific TCR beta clonotypes were dominant.

A single record per CDR3 protein comes from TCRdb applying MiXCR to the reads. The sample holds hundreds of thousands of distinct CDR3 sequences, over 20% seen once. This CDR3 spans 15 amino acids. Germline V gene sequence: CDR1 SNHLY, CDR2 FYNNEI. The ends lost 6 bases at V and 4 bases at J; junction bases unmatched: 9. Sequencing was done on a sample of CD8+ T cells from PBMCs. The receptor's source is a human donor in good health (CMV status not recorded). Some clones in this sample may be carry-over from other donors' samples. The J gene is TRBJ1-5, the V gene TRBV2; TRBD1 matches 7 bases. The CDR3 region is CASRRGDSYNQPQHF. The CDR3 DNA follows: TGTGCCAGCAGGAGGGGGGACAGCTATAATCAGCCCCAGCATTTT.